What follows are 30 T cell receptor beta chains derived from one specimen sequenced in a study of T cell repertoires in cytomegalovirus infection (dated by TCRdb to the late 2010s). This sample was sequenced with an Illumina HiSeq 1500. Clones were called with MiXCR by TCRdb after fastp trimmed the public reads at Q25, and only in-frame beta chains were retained. Here each entry gathers all rows of one CDR3 protein and keeps the most common genes and DNA. For this sample there are 500,000 to 600,000 distinct CDR3 sequences; 15% to 20% appear just once. About 24% of the sample is taken by the ten largest. The sample was CD8+ T cells from PBMCs. Receptors were obtained from a human donor in good health (CMV status not recorded). Some clones in this sample may be carry-over from other donors' samples.

The gene calls are TRBV27 and TRBJ2-1; unclear D gene. The CDR3 is 16 residues long. CDR1 and CDR2 (germline): MNHEY, SMNVEV (reference sequence). The V and J ends lost 2 bases and 5 bases respectively, with 16 bases between them. CDR3 in DNA: TGTGCCAGCAGTTTAAATCTGGGTCTCACTCACAATGAGCAGTTCTTC. It specifies CASSLNLGLTHNEQFF.

In the case of this clonotype: A much larger clone lies one base from this, so it may be a read error. The V gene is TRBV7-9, the J gene TRBJ2-3, with TRBD2 matching over 9 bases. The trim removed 5 bases at V and 11 bases at J, leaving 14 bases unmatched. Per germline, CDR1 SEHNR and CDR2 FQNEAQ (reference sequence). The CDR3 is 15 residues long. The CDR3 loop is CASSPPGSGGPQQYF. The CDR3, as DNA: TGTGCCAGCAGCCCGCCGGGGAGCGGGGGGCCGCAGCAGTATTTT.

This clonotype came up many times. The genes are TRBV4-2 and TRBJ1-2, with 11 positions matching TRBD1. Losses at the gene ends were 2 bases for V and 8 bases for J; bases not matched to a gene: 19. Germline V gene sequence: CDR1 LGHNA, CDR2 YNFKEQ. The CDR3 is made up of 19 amino acids. The chain's CDR3 is CASSQTTGTGGRWGDGYTF. As DNA, the CDR3 is TGTGCCAGCAGCCAAACGACCGGGACAGGGGGACGGTGGGGAGACGGCTACACCTTC.

There are many counts of this clonotype. The V gene is TRBV7-6, the J gene TRBJ1-2, with 8 bases lining up with TRBD1. The CDR3 extends over 15 amino acids. Losses at the gene ends were 4 bases for V and 7 bases for J; bases not matched to a gene: 11. Germline V gene lookup returns CDR1 SGHVS and CDR2 FNYEAQ. This CDR3 reads CASSSTGGPRRGYTF. CDR3 DNA sequence: TGTGCCAGCAGCTCTACAGGGGGTCCACGGCGTGGCTACACCTTC.

V gene TRBV10-2 combines with J gene TRBJ2-5; TRBD1 matches 9 bases. The CDR3 is made up of 13 amino acids. The V gene end was trimmed by 4 bases and the J gene end by 10 bases; junction bases not matched to a gene: 7. The germline V gene encodes CDR1 WSHSY and CDR2 SAAADI. The CDR3 is CASSGGTGTGQYF. In nucleotides, the CDR3 is TGCGCCAGCAGTGGCGGGACAGGGACGGGCCAGTACTTC.

The rearrangement uses TRBV7-9 and TRBJ2-5, with D possibly called TRBD1 or TRBD2 (6 bases each). The CDR3 spans 14 residues. Trimming removed 5 bases from V and 1 base from J, with 11 bases in between. CDR1 SEHNR and CDR2 FQNEAQ come from the germline V gene (reference sequence). CDR3 sequence reads: CASSQSGAQETQYF. The CDR3 coding sequence is TGTGCCAGCAGCCAATCGGGGGCCCAAGAGACCCAGTACTTC.

This clonotype was recorded a few times. This CDR3 reads CASSQDLLDETQYF. CDR3 nucleotides: TGTGCCAGCAGCCAAGATTTACTAGATGAGACCCAGTACTTC. The genes are TRBV14 and TRBJ2-5; D may be TRBD2 (5 bases). The CDR3 length is 14 residues. Germline V lookup: CDR1 SGHDN, CDR2 FVKESK. V lost 0 bases to trimming and J lost 5 bases, with 10 bases between them. Using reference TRBV14 and TRBJ2-5 for the parts outside the CDR3, the full variable domain is EAGVTQFPSHSVIEKGQTVTLRCDPISGHDNLYWYRRVMGKEIKFLLHFVKESKQDESGMPNNRFLAERTGGTYSTLKVQPAELEDSGVYFCASSQDLLDETQYFGPGTRLLVL.

The rearrangement joins TRBV20-1 to TRBJ1-5; TRBD1 aligns across 8 bases. V was clipped by 6 bases and J by 4 bases; unmatched bases: 8. The CDR3 extends over 14 amino acids. Germline V gene lookup returns CDR1 DFQATT and CDR2 SNEGSKA (reference sequence). Here the CDR3 DNA reads TGCAGTGCATCGAGACAGGGGTGGAATCAGCCCCAGCATTTT. Its translation is CSASRQGWNQPQHF.

As to this clonotype: Since a much larger clone is just one base distant, this may be a read error. This chain links TRBV7-9 with TRBJ2-1; possibly TRBD1 for D (6 bases). The germline V and J ends were trimmed by 5 bases and 6 bases, with 14 bases remaining between them. The CDR3 extends over 14 amino acids. The germline CDR1 and CDR2 sequences are SEHNR and FQNEAQ (reference sequence). The CDR3 DNA follows: TGTGCCAGCAGCCCACGGACAGTGGGCAATGAGCAGTTCTTC. Protein product: CASSPRTVGNEQFF.

CDR3 DNA sequence: TGCGCCAGCAGCTTAACAAAACTCGGCGGGACGTCAGGGACTGAAGCTTTCTTT. Its protein product is CASSLTKLGGTSGTEAFF. The chain uses TRBV5-1 and TRBJ1-1; TRBD1 might be the D (5 bases). The CDR3 totals 18 residues. Trimming cost V 2 bases and J 5 bases, with 25 bases left between them. CDR1 is SGHRS, CDR2 YFSETQ, per germline.

This clonotype was seen ten or more times. The chain carries TRBV7-9 and TRBJ2-6; D is uncertain. Germline V gene sequence: CDR1 SEHNR, CDR2 FQNEAQ (reference sequence). Trimming cost V 8 bases and J 3 bases, with 8 bases left between them. CDR3 size: 13 residues. CDR3 in amino acids: CASRPIGANVLTF. CDR3 DNA sequence: TGTGCCAGCCGCCCGATTGGGGCCAACGTCCTGACTTTC.

This clonotype came up many times. This sequence joins TRBV12-3 or TRBV12-4 and TRBJ1-5; a possible D gene is TRBD1 (6 bases). Deletions cut 6 bases from V and 4 bases from J, with 13 bases between. The CDR3 covers 14 residues. The CDR3 DNA follows: TGTGCCAGCAGGTCTCCGGGGGCGAATCAGCCCCAGCATTTT. As protein: CASRSPGANQPQHF.

This clonotype was found many times. The chain recombines TRBV7-9 with TRBJ2-6; 7 nucleotides line up with TRBD1. The CDR3 has 15 amino acids. CDR1 is SEHNR, CDR2 FQNEAQ, per germline (reference sequence). V shed 6 bases, J shed 1 base, and the junction held 3 bases outside the gene matches. The CDR3 DNA reads TGTGCCAGCAGGGAACAGGGGTCTGGGGCCAACGTCCTGACTTTC. Protein sequence: CASREQGSGANVLTF.

This clonotype was counted a few times. The conserved phenylalanine or tryptophan is not found at the CDR3 terminus, so this likely reflects a read error. Because the CDR3's place on the DNA is in doubt, the DNA is left out and the CDR3 is given as listed by TCRdb. V and J are TRBV5-6 and TRBJ2-1; TRBD2 reflects the table's D call only, with no check against the DNA. Germline CDR1 is SGHDT and CDR2 is YYEEEE. From its first to its last residue, the CDR3 has 17 amino acids. CDR3 residues: CASSPPSAGSSYNEQLL.

V gene TRBV28 combines with J gene TRBJ2-7; D possibly corresponds to TRBD1 (5 bases). Germline V gene lookup returns CDR1 MDHEN and CDR2 SYDVKM. The CDR3 contains 16 residues. Trimming took 6 bases from V and 0 from J, leaving 18 bases between them. The CDR3 sequence: CASSPATVINSYEQYF. As DNA, the CDR3 is TGTGCCAGCAGCCCGGCGACAGTTATTAACTCCTACGAGCAGTACTTC.

This clonotype was counted only a few times. This rearrangement joins TRBV6-5 to TRBJ2-1; D perhaps matches TRBD2 (5 bases). CDR1 is MNHEY, CDR2 SVGAGI, per germline. The CDR3 covers 14 residues. Trimming took off 0 bases at V and 3 bases at J, with 6 bases between the two ends. The CDR3 region is CASSYSSDYNEQFF. CDR3 in DNA: TGTGCCAGCAGTTACTCTAGCGACTACAATGAGCAGTTCTTC.

This clonotype was picked up many times. The rearrangement joins TRBV7-9 to TRBJ2-6; TRBD1 might be the D (5 bases). The ends were cut back, 5 bases at V and 8 bases at J, with 13 bases in the middle. CDR1 and CDR2 from the germline V gene are SEHNR and FQNEAQ (reference sequence). The CDR3 loop spans 14 amino acids. CDR3 DNA sequence: TGTGCCAGCAGCCCCACGACAGAGTCCAACGTCCTGACTTTC. Protein product: CASSPTTESNVLTF.

This clonotype occurred a few times. CDR3 amino acids: CASSPRGPTDPRSYNEQFF. CDR3 bases: TGTGCCAGCAGTCCAAGGGGGCCGACAGACCCACGCTCCTACAATGAGCAGTTCTTC. The rearrangement links TRBV27 to TRBJ2-1; the match to TRBD1 covers 7 bases. V lost 5 bases, J lost 0 bases, and 16 bases stayed unmatched. Germline CDR1 is MNHEY and CDR2 is SMNVEV (reference sequence). The CDR3 runs to 19 residues.

This clonotype came up many times. V usage is TRBV14 and J usage is TRBJ2-7; no definite D call. Trimming shortened V by 3 bases and J by 7 bases, and 19 bases separated the two germline ends. The CDR3 has 15 amino acids. Germline assignment: CDR1 SGHDN and CDR2 FVKESK. Here the CDR3 reads CASSHKPLSAREQYF. Here the CDR3 DNA reads TGTGCCAGCAGCCATAAACCGTTAAGTGCTAGAGAGCAGTACTTC.

This clonotype has more than one count but fewer than ten. This chain joins TRBV14 and TRBJ2-5; D is uncertain. V shed 2 bases and J shed 4 bases, with 2 bases lying between them. From germline, CDR1 is SGHDN and CDR2 FVKESK. The CDR3 covers 11 residues. The DNA of the CDR3 is TGTGCCAGCAGCCAATTAGAGACCCAGTACTTC. It is translated as CASSQLETQYF.

The genes are TRBV20-1 and TRBJ2-7; D might be TRBD2 (6 bases). CDR1 is DFQATT and CDR2 is SNEGSKA in the germline V gene (reference sequence). This CDR3 spans 12 amino acids. Trimming shortened V by 6 bases and J by 4 bases, and 13 bases separated the two germline ends. CDR3 sequence (DNA): TGCAGTGCCCCGACTAGTTGGTACGAGCAGTACTTC. Protein product: CSAPTSWYEQYF.

In this sample, this clonotype turned up many times. The V and J genes are TRBV11-2 and TRBJ2-7; D is unresolved. The CDR3 has 13 residues. V was trimmed by 1 base and J by 2 bases, leaving 6 bases between them. Looked up from germline, CDR1 is SGHAT and CDR2 is FQNNGV. The CDR3 DNA is TGTGCCAGCAGCTTAGTCAGTACCTACGAGCAGTACTTC. It encodes CASSLVSTYEQYF.

This clonotype is a singleton in its sample. A much larger clonotype is one base distant, so this may be a read error. The chain carries TRBV12-3 or TRBV12-4 and TRBJ1-3, with TRBD1 as a possible D gene (5 bases). This CDR3 has 13 residues. The CDR3 DNA is TGTGCCAGCAGTTTTGACGGGGGAAACATCATATATTTT. This codes for CASSFDGGNIIYF.

The chain employs TRBV5-1 and TRBJ2-5; 7 bases are shared with TRBD2. Looked up from germline, CDR1 is SGHRS and CDR2 is YFSETQ. The CDR3 is 13 residues long. V lost 5 bases, J lost 5 bases, and 6 bases stayed unmatched. The CDR3 is CASRRGREETQYF. In DNA form, the CDR3 reads TGCGCCAGCAGACGTGGGAGGGAGGAGACCCAGTACTTC.

The chain uses TRBV9 and TRBJ2-1; 9 nucleotides line up with TRBD2. Germline CDR1 reads SGDLS; CDR2 reads YYNGEE. The CDR3 covers 16 residues. After removal of 4 bases from V and 0 bases from J, the junction contained 5 bases not matched to a gene. CDR3 loop: CASSPLAGVSYNEQFF. The CDR3 DNA follows: TGTGCCAGCAGCCCATTAGCGGGGGTCTCCTACAATGAGCAGTTCTTC.

The CDR3 nucleotides are TGTGCCAGCAGCCCTAGCGGGAGGAGGGATGAGCAGTTCTTC. Protein: CASSPSGRRDEQFF. This chain connects TRBV28 to TRBJ2-1, with 11 bases that match TRBD2. CDR3 length equals 14 residues. V shed 6 bases, J shed 8 bases, and the junction held 6 bases outside the gene matches. Germline assignment: CDR1 MDHEN and CDR2 SYDVKM.

This clonotype was seen many times. This chain joins TRBV7-6 and TRBJ2-1; 7 bases line up with TRBD1. CDR1 is SGHVS, CDR2 FNYEAQ, per germline. J lost 4 bases, V lost 5 bases, and 11 bases had no gene match. The CDR3 sequence is 16 residues long. CDR3 sequence (DNA): TGTGCCAGCAGCGTGGGGTCAGGGGGATTGTACAATGAGCAGTTCTTC. It codes for CASSVGSGGLYNEQFF. Combining the CDR3 with reference TRBV7-6 and TRBJ2-1 gives the whole variable domain GAGVSQSPRYKVTKRGQDVALRCDPISGHVSLYWYRQALGQGPEFLTYFNYEAQQDKSGLPNDRFSAERPEGSISTLTIQRTEQRDSAMYRCASSVGSGGLYNEQFFGPGTRLTVL.

This chain joins TRBV6-6 and TRBJ1-6, with 7 positions matching TRBD1. J lost 3 bases, V lost 4 bases, and 12 bases had no gene match. Germline values: CDR1 MNHNY, CDR2 SVGAGI (reference sequence). The CDR3 covers 18 residues. The chain's CDR3 is CASSSILLTGDYNSPLHF. As DNA, the CDR3 is TGTGCCAGCAGTTCTATACTATTAACAGGGGACTATAATTCACCCCTCCACTTT.

The table lists this clonotype with many counts. V usage is TRBV4-1 and J usage is TRBJ1-1; D uncertain. There are 12 residues in the CDR3. The V gene lost 4 bases and the J gene lost 7 bases, with 10 bases spanning the gap. Germline loops: CDR1 MGHRA, CDR2 YSYEKL. CDR3 in amino acids: CASSRQPGEAFF. The CDR3 DNA reads as TGCGCCAGCAGCCGGCAACCAGGTGAAGCTTTCTTT.

This clonotype has a handful of counts. V and J are TRBV5-6 and TRBJ2-2; TRBD1 aligns across 8 bases. The CDR3 consists of 18 residues. CDR1 SGHDT and CDR2 YYEEEE come from the germline V gene. The V gene end was trimmed by 1 base and the J gene end by 1 base; junction bases not matched to a gene: 9. As DNA, the CDR3 is TGTGCCAGCAGCTTGCCCCCTCAGGGGGCCAGGAACACCGGGGAGCTGTTTTTT. Encoded protein: CASSLPPQGARNTGELFF.